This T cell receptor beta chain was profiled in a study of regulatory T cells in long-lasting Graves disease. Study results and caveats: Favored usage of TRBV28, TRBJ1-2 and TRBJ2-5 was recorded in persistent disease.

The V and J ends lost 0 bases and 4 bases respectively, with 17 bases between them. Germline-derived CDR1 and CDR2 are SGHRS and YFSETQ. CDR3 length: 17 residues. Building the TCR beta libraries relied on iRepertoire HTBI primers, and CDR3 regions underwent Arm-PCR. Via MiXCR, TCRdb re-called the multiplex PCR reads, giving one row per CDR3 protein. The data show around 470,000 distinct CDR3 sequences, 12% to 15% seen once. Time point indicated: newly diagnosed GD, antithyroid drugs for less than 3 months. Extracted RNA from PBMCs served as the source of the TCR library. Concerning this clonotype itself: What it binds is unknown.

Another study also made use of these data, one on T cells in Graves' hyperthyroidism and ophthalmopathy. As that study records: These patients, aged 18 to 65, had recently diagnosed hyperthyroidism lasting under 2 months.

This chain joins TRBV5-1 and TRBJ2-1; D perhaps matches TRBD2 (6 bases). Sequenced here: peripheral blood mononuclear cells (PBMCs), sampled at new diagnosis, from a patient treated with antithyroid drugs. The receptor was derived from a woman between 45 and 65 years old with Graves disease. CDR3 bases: TGCGCCAGCAGCTTGGAGGGTGTCAGCGGGCGTTACAATGAGCAGTTCTTC. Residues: CASSLEGVSGRYNEQFF.